This record looks at one T cell receptor (beta chain) sequence and its context. TCRdb's table, derived via immunoSEQ multiplex PCR, lists solely in-frame clones and lacks some. Of 150,000 to 170,000 clones in the sample, roughly 78% were seen once. V lost 2 bases and J 1 base, leaving 9 bases between the germline ends. The CDR3 is 14 amino acids. Germline-derived CDR1 and CDR2 are SGHTA and FQGNSA. The data belong to a study of blood T cell repertoires in COVID-19. About the study: Whether acute or convalescent, the COVID-19 samples came from the United States, Italy and Spain. PBMCs, B-cell-depleted T cells, or T cells were the source of the cDNA or gDNA that made up the material.

This rearrangement joins TRBV7-2 to TRBJ2-7; no clear D. This TCR was recovered from an elderly man with acute or convalescent COVID-19. The source material was peripheral blood. The CDR3 sequence is CASSLQQLSYEQYF. CDR3 DNA: TGTGCCAGCAGCTTACAACAGTTATCCTACGAGCAGTACTTC.